Listed here are 17 T cell receptor beta chains from one sample, sequenced in a study of CD4+ T cells in melanoma. Profiled with immunoSEQ multiplex PCR; TCRdb holds only in-frame clones, not every one. The data contain some 9,600 clones, roughly 80% of them singletons. Sample: cells from a culture (not recorded whether cultured in vitro). These receptors originate from a human donor with melanoma.

This clone was counted a single time. V is TRBV7-9 and J is TRBJ2-7, with D perhaps matching TRBD1 (6 bases). This CDR3 region has 14 residues. Germline V lookup: CDR1 SEHNR, CDR2 FQNEAQ (reference sequence). Trimming pared 3 bases from V and 2 bases from J, leaving 11 bases between. CDR3 sequence (DNA): TGTGCCAGCAGCTTTGGACAGCCTGCCTACGAGCAGTACTTC. It codes for CASSFGQPAYEQYF.

This chain links TRBV3-1 (or the pseudogene TRBV3-2) with TRBJ2-7; the D is unclear. CDR1 is LGHDT and CDR2 is YNNKEL in the germline V gene (reference sequence). CDR3 length equals 13 residues. With 7 bases removed from V and 7 bases from J, the gap between germline ends came to 17 bases. The CDR3 here is CASMGSSVGEQYF. DNA for the CDR3: TGTGCCAGCATGGGCTCCAGCGTGGGGGAGCAGTACTTC.

This chain joins TRBV3-1 (or the pseudogene TRBV3-2) and TRBJ2-7; possibly TRBD2 for D (7 bases). Germline V lookup: CDR1 LGHDT, CDR2 YNNKEL (reference sequence). The CDR3 is 15 amino acids. Trimming cost V 6 bases and J 6 bases, with 21 bases left between them. CDR3 bases: TGTGCCAGCAGTCGAGAAGTGGGGGGGCCTCTCGAGCAGTACTTC. Protein sequence: CASSREVGGPLEQYF.

The J gene is TRBJ1-1, the V gene TRBV5-1; D unclear. The CDR3 contains 13 residues. Trimming stripped 6 bases from V and 0 bases from J, with 9 bases between. CDR1 SGHRS and CDR2 YFSETQ come from the germline V gene. DNA for the CDR3: TGCGCCAGCAAGGAGCCCATGAACACTGAAGCTTTCTTT. Protein product: CASKEPMNTEAFF.

A few counts support this clone. CDR3 in amino acids: CASSLVPGAYEQYF. The CDR3 region has the DNA TGTGCCAGCAGTTTGGTCCCCGGGGCCTACGAGCAGTACTTC. The rearrangement uses TRBV27 and TRBJ2-7; weak D call: TRBD2 (5 bases). CDR3 length: 14 amino acids. From germline, CDR1 is MNHEY and CDR2 SMNVEV (reference sequence). The ends were cut back, 3 bases at V and 2 bases at J, with 11 bases in the middle.

The chain has TRBV12-5 and TRBJ2-7; TRBD1 is a possible D gene (6 bases). CDR1 and CDR2 from the germline V gene are LGHNT and FRNRAP. This CDR3 comprises 14 residues. V lost 7 bases and J lost 2, with 15 bases in between. The CDR3, as DNA: TGTGCTAGTGCCTTGGACAGAAAAGCCTACGAGCAGTACTTC. Residues: CASALDRKAYEQYF.

The V and J genes are TRBV27 and TRBJ2-7, with 7 nucleotides matching TRBD1. Germline lookup yields CDR1 MNHEY and CDR2 SMNVEV (reference sequence). V lost 1 base, J lost 2 bases, and 2 bases stayed unmatched. The CDR3 has 14 amino acids. This CDR3 reads CASSLFQGAYEQYF. In DNA, the CDR3 is TGTGCCAGCAGTTTATTCCAGGGGGCCTACGAGCAGTACTTC.

This clone was detected only a few times. J is TRBJ2-2 and V is TRBV5-1; 8 bases are a match to TRBD1. Germline lookup yields CDR1 SGHRS and CDR2 YFSETQ. The CDR3 length is 19 residues. The V and J ends lost 0 bases and 5 bases, in that order; junction bases with no gene match: 15. The CDR3 is CASSLAFSPDRVQTGELFF. For the CDR3, the DNA is TGCGCCAGCAGCTTGGCGTTCTCACCGGACAGGGTGCAAACCGGGGAGCTGTTTTTT.

The V gene is TRBV11-2, the J gene TRBJ2-5; D uncertain. The germline gives CDR1 SGHAT, CDR2 FQNNGV. The CDR3 is made up of 13 amino acids. Deletions cut 5 bases from V and 3 bases from J, with 10 bases between. The DNA of the CDR3 is TGTGCCAGCAGCCCCCGGAGTAAAGAGACCCAGTACTTC. This encodes CASSPRSKETQYF.

The rearrangement uses TRBV5-1 and TRBJ2-4; 8 positions agree with TRBD1. The CDR3 has 17 amino acids. The germline CDR1 and CDR2 sequences are SGHRS and YFSETQ. V dropped 0 bases and J dropped 0; count of bases not matched to a gene: 5. The CDR3 here is CASSLATGELAKNIQYF. The CDR3 DNA sequence: TGCGCCAGCAGCTTGGCGACAGGGGAACTAGCCAAAAACATTCAGTACTTC.

This chain links TRBV7-8 with TRBJ2-7; a possible D gene is TRBD1 (6 bases). CDR1 and CDR2 from the germline V gene are SGHVS and FQNEAQ. Trimming removed 4 bases from V and 2 bases from J, with 15 bases in between. This CDR3 is 15 amino acids long. CDR3 in amino acids: CASSSEGVATYEQYF. DNA of the CDR3: TGTGCCAGCAGCTCTGAGGGGGTGGCCACCTACGAGCAGTACTTC.

This chain connects TRBV4-1 to TRBJ1-4; 7 nucleotides match TRBD1. Germline assignment: CDR1 MGHRA and CDR2 YSYEKL. This CDR3 region has 19 residues. V lost 4 bases, J lost 5 bases, and 19 bases stayed unmatched. The CDR3, as DNA: TGCGCCAGCAGCCTCGCGGGAGGCAGGGGGAGAAGTTCCAATGAAAAACTGTTTTTT. Translated: CASSLAGGRGRSSNEKLFF.

The chain joins TRBV5-4 to TRBJ2-7; D is unresolved. The germline CDR1 and CDR2 sequences are SGHNT and YYREEE (reference sequence). This CDR3 is built from 13 residues. The ends were cut back, 6 bases at V and 0 bases at J, with 10 bases in the middle. The CDR3: CASTPENSYEQYF. The CDR3 coding sequence is TGTGCCAGCACTCCCGAGAACTCCTACGAGCAGTACTTC. Complete variable domain (other parts from reference TRBV5-4 and TRBJ2-7): ETGVTQSPTHLIKTRGQQVTLRCSSQSGHNTVSWYQQALGQGPQFIFQYYREEENGRGNFPPRFSGLQFPNYSSELNVNALELDDSALYLCASTPENSYEQYFGPGTRLTVT.

The chain uses TRBV19 and TRBJ2-2; D gene uncertain. The length of the CDR3 is 14 residues. Germline lookup yields CDR1 LNHDA and CDR2 SQIVND (reference sequence). With 3 bases removed from V and 7 bases from J, the gap between germline ends came to 12 bases. Here the CDR3 reads CASSIALNVGELFF. The CDR3 bases are TGTGCCAGTAGTATCGCCCTTAATGTCGGGGAGCTGTTTTTT. The full variable domain, rest sourced from reference TRBV19 and TRBJ2-2, is DGGITQSPKYLFRKEGQNVTLSCEQNLNHDAMYWYRQDPGQGLRLIYYSQIVNDFQKGDIAEGYSVSREKKESFPLTVTSAQKNPTAFYLCASSIALNVGELFFGEGSRLTVL.

The CDR3 region is CASSLGLRAFF. CDR3 nucleotide sequence: TGTGCCAGCAGTTTAGGACTTCGGGCTTTCTTT. The genes are TRBV27 and TRBJ1-1, with D uncertain. Trimming removed 2 bases at V and 11 bases at J, with 9 bases between. Per the germline V gene, CDR1 is MNHEY and CDR2 is SMNVEV (reference sequence). The CDR3 consists of 11 residues.

This clone was found a few times. This chain connects TRBV5-1 to TRBJ2-7, with 9 bases aligning to TRBD1. Trimming at V came to 4 bases and at J to 6 bases, leaving 8 bases not matched to a gene. Germline V gene sequence: CDR1 SGHRS, CDR2 YFSETQ. This CDR3 is built from 14 residues. CDR3 sequence reads: CASSPPGTGLEQYF. The CDR3 region has the DNA TGCGCCAGCAGCCCACCCGGGACAGGGCTCGAGCAGTACTTC. The full variable domain, its missing parts supplied by reference TRBV5-1 and TRBJ2-7, is KAGVTQTPRYLIKTRGQQVTLSCSPISGHRSVSWYQQTPGQGLQFLFEYFSETQRNKGNFPGRFSGRQFSNSRSEMNVSTLELGDSALYLCASSPPGTGLEQYFGPGTRLTVT.

The V call is TRBV9, the J call TRBJ2-1, with D tentatively TRBD2 (6 bases). The V and J ends lost 4 bases and 2 bases respectively, with 13 bases between them. The CDR3 totals 15 residues. The germline gives CDR1 SGDLS, CDR2 YYNGEE. Here the CDR3 DNA reads TGTGCCAGCAGCTTTGCGGGGAATACCTACAATGAGCAGTTCTTC. This codes for CASSFAGNTYNEQFF. Full variable domain (missing parts from reference TRBV9 and TRBJ2-1): DSGVTQTPKHLITATGQRVTLRCSPRSGDLSVYWYQQSLDQGLQFLIQYYNGEERAKGNILERFSAQQFPDLHSELNLSSLELGDSALYFCASSFAGNTYNEQFFGPGTRLTVL.